The present T cell receptor beta chain was sequenced within a study of shared clonotypes between healthy human individuals. Whole-study context: Per-donor plates numbered three CD4 naive, three CD4 memory, two CD8 naive and one CD8 memory.

The J segment lost 0 bases and the V segment lost 5 bases, leaving 4 bases of the junction unmatched. Germline V gives CDR1 SGHNT, CDR2 YENEEA. CDR3 size: 15 residues. Source study methods: ImmunoSEQ output lacked quality scores and full-length reads, limiting matched filtering. Using immunoSEQ multiplex PCR, the repertoire was profiled, and TCRdb retains in-frame clones only, with some absent. V and J calls and clone size are those listed in that table; D and trimming were worked out from the DNA. The profile shows hundreds of thousands of clones, roughly 70% of them singletons. About this clone itself: This same CDR3 is encoded by further DNA sequences in the sample.

The specimen sequenced was memory CD4+ T cells sorted from blood. Stated subset: CD45RA-negative fraction. V and J are TRBV11-3 and TRBJ2-1; TRBD2 aligns across 7 bases. This TCR came from a woman in her 30s in good health. In DNA form, the CDR3 reads TGTGCCAGCAGCCGGACTAGTGGCTCCTACAATGAGCAGTTCTTC. It encodes CASSRTSGSYNEQFF. The full variable domain, in which reference TRBV11-3 and TRBJ2-1 provide the parts outside the CDR3, is EAGVVQSPRYKIIEKKQPVAFWCNPISGHNTLYWYLQNLGQGPELLIRYENEEAVDDSQLPKDRFSAERLKGVDSTLKIQPAELGDSAVYLCASSRTSGSYNEQFFGPGTRLTVL.